Each of the 24 T cell receptor beta chains below was sequenced from the same sample in a study of control samples from healthy donors and cancer patients. Sequencing used immunoSEQ multiplex PCR; TCRdb keeps in-frame clones, though not all of them. The sample holds 95,000 to 150,000 clones; approximately 84% are singletons and the top ten take 1.5% to 2%. Sequenced material: blood. The origin of the receptors is a man younger than 35 in good health.

The chain recombines TRBV6-6 with TRBJ2-3; perhaps TRBD2 as D (6 bases). Trimming removed 6 bases at V and 6 bases at J, with 25 bases between. Germline CDR1 MNHNY, CDR2 SVGAGI (reference sequence). The CDR3 has 17 amino acids. This CDR3 is CASRRMETGVLGDTQYF. DNA of the CDR3: TGTGCCAGCAGACGAATGGAAACGGGAGTTCTTGGGGATACGCAGTATTTT.

This clone was counted a single time. The genes are TRBV5-6 and TRBJ2-6; a possible D gene is TRBD1 (5 bases). Trimming left V 3 bases short and J 0 bases short, with 16 bases between. CDR3 length equals 18 residues. Germline V gene lookup returns CDR1 SGHDT and CDR2 YYEEEE. CDR3 region: CASSSTVLTPSGANVLTF. The CDR3 DNA sequence: TGTGCCAGCAGCTCGACAGTGCTAACCCCCTCTGGGGCCAACGTCCTGACTTTC.

J is TRBJ2-2 and V is TRBV9, with TRBD2 matching 7 bases. The CDR3 runs 16 residues. The trim removed 3 bases at V and 2 bases at J, leaving 7 bases unmatched. Looked up from germline, CDR1 is SGDLS and CDR2 is YYNGEE. CDR3 in DNA: TGTGCCAGCAGCGGAAGGGGCGGGAGTAACACCGGGGAGCTGTTTTTT. This sequence encodes CASSGRGGSNTGELFF.

This clone appeared a single time. The V call is TRBV10-3, the J call TRBJ2-7, with TRBD1 as a possible D gene (7 bases). V shed 4 bases and J shed 2 bases, with 12 bases lying between them. The germline V gene has CDR1 ENHRY and CDR2 SYGVKD. This CDR3 is built from 14 residues. For the CDR3, the DNA is TGTGCCATCAGTGGCGGGACAGTAACCTACGAGCAGTACTTC. This codes for CAISGGTVTYEQYF.

The chain recombines TRBV5-4 with TRBJ2-1, with 11 bases aligning to TRBD1. Trimming cost V 5 bases and J 4 bases; bases outside gene matches: 8. The CDR3 length is 16 residues. Per the germline V gene, CDR1 is SGHNT and CDR2 is YYREEE (reference sequence). The CDR3 protein is CASRTSGTGGYNEQFF. Here the CDR3 DNA reads TGTGCCAGCAGAACTTCCGGGACAGGGGGTTACAATGAGCAGTTCTTC.

The sample holds a few counts of this clone. The chain carries TRBV7-2 and TRBJ2-2, with a possible D match to TRBD2 (5 bases). V gave up 4 bases and J gave up 4 bases, with 10 bases separating them. This CDR3 region has 14 residues. Germline V gives CDR1 SGHTA, CDR2 FQGNSA. Here the CDR3 reads CASSYLRGTGELFF. CDR3 DNA: TGTGCCAGCAGCTACCTACGGGGCACCGGGGAGCTGTTTTTT.

This clone was counted a single time. This rearrangement joins TRBV9 to TRBJ2-1; D might be TRBD1 or TRBD2, each matching 5 bases. Trimming pared 0 bases from V and 4 bases from J, leaving 11 bases between. This CDR3 has 15 residues. CDR1 and CDR2 from the germline V gene are SGDLS and YYNGEE. DNA of the CDR3: TGTGCCAGCAGCGTAGTGGGAGACAGATACAATGAGCAGTTCTTC. Translating it yields CASSVVGDRYNEQFF.

The chain employs TRBV19 and TRBJ1-1, with D unresolved. With 2 bases removed from V and 1 base from J, the gap between germline ends came to 5 bases. Germline assignment: CDR1 LNHDA and CDR2 SQIVND (reference sequence). The CDR3 totals 13 residues. The CDR3 loop is CASSIRKNTEAFF. CDR3 nucleotide sequence: TGTGCCAGTAGTATACGGAAGAACACTGAAGCTTTCTTT.

The chain combines TRBV12-3 or TRBV12-4 with TRBJ2-1; 8 nucleotides align to TRBD2. V shed 6 bases, J shed 10 bases, and the junction held 8 bases outside the gene matches. The CDR3 is 13 residues long. The CDR3 protein is CASRVPPGGEQFF. The CDR3 bases are TGTGCCAGCAGAGTCCCGCCGGGAGGGGAGCAGTTCTTC.

This clone was counted once. V and J are TRBV6-5 and TRBJ1-2; the match to TRBD1 covers 7 bases. CDR1 is MNHEY and CDR2 is SVGAGI in the germline V gene. Trimming took 6 bases from V and 2 from J; bases not matched to a gene: 9. The CDR3 is 15 residues long. The CDR3, as DNA: TGTGCCAGCAGCCGACCAACAGGGGTAAACTATGGCTACACCTTC. Amino acid sequence: CASSRPTGVNYGYTF.

The chain recombines TRBV7-2 with TRBJ2-4; 13 bases agree with TRBD2. The J segment lost 2 bases and the V segment lost 9 bases, leaving 7 bases of the junction unmatched. The CDR3 is made up of 16 amino acids. Per the germline V gene, CDR1 is SGHTA and CDR2 is FQGNSA. The DNA for the CDR3 is TGTGCCAGGGACCGACTAGCGGGAGGCCCCAAAAACATTCAGTACTTC. This sequence encodes CARDRLAGGPKNIQYF.

The genes are TRBV9 and TRBJ2-1; D perhaps matches TRBD2 (5 bases). Germline V gives CDR1 SGDLS, CDR2 YYNGEE. The CDR3 loop spans 17 amino acids. Trimming stripped 4 bases from V and 8 bases from J, with 25 bases between. Written as DNA, the CDR3 is TGTGCCAGCAGCTCCCTTAACCGAGGGCCCTTACGGGATGAGCAGTTCTTC. This gives the protein CASSSLNRGPLRDEQFF.

This chain's CDR3 is CASSPRTLNTEAFF. For the CDR3, the DNA is TGTGCCAGCTCACCGCGGACACTGAACACTGAAGCTTTCTTT. This chain connects TRBV18 to TRBJ1-1, with a tentative D call TRBD1 (5 bases). Between the trimmed V and J ends, which lost 3 bases and 0 bases, there was a span of 8 bases. CDR3 size: 14 residues. CDR1 is KGHSH and CDR2 is LQKENI in the germline V gene.

J is TRBJ2-7 and V is TRBV3-1 (or the pseudogene TRBV3-2); possibly TRBD1 or TRBD2 for D (6 bases each). Looked up from germline, CDR1 is LGHDT and CDR2 is YNNKEL (reference sequence). Trimming pared 2 bases from V and 1 base from J, leaving 15 bases between. CDR3 length: 16 amino acids. This CDR3 reads CASSQPSRGRSYEQYF. CDR3 DNA: TGTGCCAGCAGCCAACCGTCTCGGGGGCGATCCTACGAGCAGTACTTC.

The chain uses TRBV27 and TRBJ1-2; D possibly corresponds to TRBD1 (6 bases). CDR3 size: 17 residues. Germline loops: CDR1 MNHEY, CDR2 SMNVEV (reference sequence). Trimming shortened V by 0 bases and J by 2 bases, and 16 bases separated the two germline ends. The CDR3 region is CASSLSSAGRGNYGYTF. The DNA for the CDR3 is TGTGCCAGCAGTTTATCGAGTGCGGGCAGGGGCAACTATGGCTACACCTTC.

The V and J genes are TRBV27 and TRBJ2-7, with 7 bases lining up with TRBD2. Per the germline V gene, CDR1 is MNHEY and CDR2 is SMNVEV (reference sequence). The CDR3 consists of 14 residues. Trimming removed 6 bases from V and 3 bases from J; junction bases left unmatched: 8. The CDR3 coding sequence is TGTGCCAGCAGCCCGCGGGAGAAGCACTACGAGCAGTACTTC. It specifies CASSPREKHYEQYF.

This chain joins TRBV2 and TRBJ2-1, with D unclear. The CDR3 totals 14 residues. Germline V gene data show CDR1 as SNHLY and CDR2 as FYNNEI. Trimming cost V 2 bases and J 7 bases, with 12 bases left between them. The CDR3 nucleotides are TGTGCCAGCAGTGAATATACTGCCAGAAATGAGCAGTTCTTC. It yields the protein CASSEYTARNEQFF.

The chain recombines TRBV9 with TRBJ2-1; no clear D gene. V was cut by 0 bases and J by 0 bases, with 10 bases left in between. Germline CDR1 and CDR2: SGDLS and YYNGEE. This CDR3 contains 16 residues. In DNA form, the CDR3 reads TGTGCCAGCAGCGTAGGCCAGTCCCTCTCCTACAATGAGCAGTTCTTC. Its translation: CASSVGQSLSYNEQFF.

V is TRBV19 and J is TRBJ1-1; D unresolved. CDR1 is LNHDA and CDR2 is SQIVND in the germline V gene (reference sequence). Trimming cost V 4 bases and J 4 bases, with 16 bases left between them. This CDR3 contains 15 residues. The CDR3 spells CASSTPLRAGTEAFF. As DNA, the CDR3 is TGTGCCAGTAGTACCCCATTGAGGGCGGGCACTGAAGCTTTCTTT.

The chain links TRBV30 to TRBJ1-1, with a possible D match to TRBD1 (6 bases). The V gene's germline CDR1 is GTSNPN and CDR2 SVGIG (reference sequence). Trimming cost V 2 bases and J 9 bases, with 34 bases left between them. This CDR3 has 19 amino acids. The CDR3 loop reads CAWSLSKGFGGGERVQAFF. CDR3 bases: TGTGCCTGGAGTCTCAGTAAGGGATTTGGGGGCGGTGAGAGGGTTCAAGCTTTCTTT. The full variable domain, completed using reference TRBV30 and TRBJ1-1, is SQTIHQWPATLVQPVGSPLSLECTVEGTSNPNLYWYRQAAGRGLQLLFYSVGIGQISSEVPQNLSASRPQDRQFILSSKKLLLSDSGFYLCAWSLSKGFGGGERVQAFFGQGTRLTVV.

The rearrangement joins TRBV11-3 to TRBJ2-1, with D maybe TRBD2 (7 bases). CDR1 and CDR2 from the germline V gene are SGHNT and YENEEA. The CDR3 has 15 residues. V gave up 2 bases and J gave up 9 bases, with 17 bases separating them. CDR3 residues: CASSLRVGGGGEQFF. The DNA for the CDR3 is TGTGCCAGCAGCTTACGGGTGGGAGGGGGAGGTGAGCAGTTCTTC.

The V and J genes are TRBV30 and TRBJ1-5, with TRBD1 matching 7 bases. This CDR3 is 14 amino acids long. Germline V gives CDR1 GTSNPN, CDR2 SVGIG (reference sequence). V lost 1 base to trimming and J lost 2 bases; unmatched junction nucleotides: 2. The CDR3 region is CAWSGQGGNQPQHF. The CDR3 nucleotides read TGTGCCTGGAGTGGACAGGGAGGCAATCAGCCCCAGCATTTT.

The chain carries TRBV7-2 and TRBJ2-7; D gene unclear. Trimming removed 0 bases at V and 2 bases at J, with 8 bases between. Germline V gene sequence: CDR1 SGHTA, CDR2 FQGNSA. The CDR3 length is 14 residues. The CDR3 sequence: CASSLAGLTYEQYF. CDR3 bases: TGTGCCAGCAGCTTAGCCGGGCTCACCTACGAGCAGTACTTC. Full variable domain (missing parts from reference TRBV7-2 and TRBJ2-7): GAGVSQSPSNKVTEKGKDVELRCDPISGHTALYWYRQSLGQGLEFLIYFQGNSAPDKSGLPSDRFSAERTGGSVSTLTIQRTQQEDSAVYLCASSLAGLTYEQYFGPGTRLTVT.

This sequence joins TRBV5-1 and TRBJ2-3; D uncertain. Trimming took off 1 base at V and 3 bases at J, with 12 bases between the two ends. Germline lookup yields CDR1 SGHRS and CDR2 YFSETQ. CDR3 length: 15 amino acids. CDR3 sequence (DNA): TGCGCCAGCAGCTTGAATACGGGTAATACAGATACGCAGTATTTT. Its protein product is CASSLNTGNTDTQYF.